This T cell receptor beta chain was sequenced in a study of T cells in Graves' hyperthyroidism and ophthalmopathy (dated by TCRdb to between 2018 and 2020). For the wider study: Peripheral blood was collected at initial diagnosis, before any treatment. To identify distinguishing TCR V-J signatures, a discovery cohort of around 100 patients was used, comprising 40 to 45 with Graves' ophthalmopathy and approximately 58 with stable Graves' hyperthyroidism. Whether ophthalmopathy could be predicted prospectively was tested in an independent validation cohort made up of roughly 19 hyperthyroidism patients plus 17 patients who later progressed to ophthalmopathy. The approximately 95 discovery patients were divided at random into training and test sets in a 7:3 ratio. In addition, the study compared T-cell repertoires in thyroid tissue and in blood from five to seven Graves' hyperthyroidism patients. After blood sampling, hyperthyroidism patients were treated with methimazole at a starting dose of 30 mg daily, and ophthalmopathy patients were treated with high-dose intravenous methylprednisolone. TCR Vbeta CDR3 sequencing of 135 peripheral blood samples (over 40 ophthalmopathy, 75 to 80 hyperthyroidism and approximately 17 progressor patients) is reported in the paper.

Ophthalmopathy patients had moderately to severely active disease, Clinical Activity Score of at least 3, NOSPECS grade of at least 4, and duration under 3 months. Patients with uncontrolled infections, other autoimmune diseases, pregnancy or lactation were excluded. Diagnoses were established on the basis of clinical symptoms, serum thyroxine and TRAb, thyroid ultrasound, and orbital computed tomography. PBMCs were isolated from 7.5 to 10 ml of fresh peripheral blood by Ficoll-Paque density gradient centrifugation. Total RNA was extracted with Trizol reagent, and quality was checked on an Agilent 2100 Bioanalyzer. The investigation overall reported the following: No statistical method was used to fix the sample size in advance, and group allocation was not hidden from the investigators. During validation, the model predicted progression to ophthalmopathy a median of about 6.3 months ahead of onset, with roughly 65% sensitivity and about 75% specificity. Ophthalmopathy was separated from stable hyperthyroidism by a 13 V-J signature model, with over 85% sensitivity and roughly 84% specificity obtained in cross-validation and 80%/75% obtained in testing. Most expanded thyroid clonotypes (frequency above 0.001) were also found in blood, which suggests that blood repertoires may mirror thyroid immune responses.

Amplification of TCR beta CDR3 regions was carried out from RNA transcripts. The first round of RT-PCR for the TCR CDR3 was performed with the HTBI primer set and the Qiagen OneStep RT-PCR kit. A second multiplex PCR round built the libraries, followed by size selection and purification. Libraries were sequenced paired-end with 100 bp reads on an Illumina HiSeq2000. Turning to the authors' computational methods: SOAPnuke was used to process the raw data, with reads discarded if the reads contained adapters or uncalled bases, had a mean Phred below 15, or lacked an exact constant-primer or identifier match. COPE v1.2.5 was used to merge the high-quality paired reads, and each unique nucleotide sequence was defined as a clonotype. MiTCR v1.1 was used to align clonotypes to the IMGT TRBV, TRBD and TRBJ reference segments. Analysis was restricted to V-J combinations with a frequency above 0.0001, which covered roughly 99% of repertoires. A TCS score was defined as the ratio of F50 (clonal expansion) to E x V (chaos), with BLOSUM62-based TCRdist applied between CDR3 peptides within each V-J. Welch's t-statistics and random forest reduced fewer than 600 V-J features to about 13, which were used in a naive Bayes classifier (R e1071). In TCRdb, the public reads were trimmed at Q25 with fastp and aligned with MiXCR, with productive beta chains retained. Entries that share a CDR3 protein sequence are merged under the most common genes and DNA. TCRdb, not the original authors, processed these V and J calls. The sample table records roughly 550,000 distinct CDR3 sequences; 15% to 20% of these occur just once. Of the sample, around 28% is held by the ten largest clones.

In the germline V gene, CDR1 corresponds to SGHAT and CDR2 to FQNNGV. V is cut by 7 bases and J by 2 bases, and the space between the germline ends is 19 bases. The CDR3 sequence holds 16 residues, the cysteine and phenylalanine included. Only the CDR3 region is kept as DNA, spanning 48 bases read in frame from base 1. The table lists this clonotype with many counts. The specificity of this receptor is unknown. No much larger clone exists at a distance of one base, and base qualities are not known. The receptor chain draws on TRBV11-2 and TRBJ2-3; the D gene is tentatively TRBD1 or TRBD2, each matching 6 bases. The clonotype comes from a woman aged 30 to 39 with Graves' ophthalmopathy. Sequencing input: blood. The DNA sequence is given as TGTGCCAGCACCCTCCGGGGGCCGACTACCACAGATACGCAGTATTTT. Protein translation: CASTLRGPTTTDTQYF.